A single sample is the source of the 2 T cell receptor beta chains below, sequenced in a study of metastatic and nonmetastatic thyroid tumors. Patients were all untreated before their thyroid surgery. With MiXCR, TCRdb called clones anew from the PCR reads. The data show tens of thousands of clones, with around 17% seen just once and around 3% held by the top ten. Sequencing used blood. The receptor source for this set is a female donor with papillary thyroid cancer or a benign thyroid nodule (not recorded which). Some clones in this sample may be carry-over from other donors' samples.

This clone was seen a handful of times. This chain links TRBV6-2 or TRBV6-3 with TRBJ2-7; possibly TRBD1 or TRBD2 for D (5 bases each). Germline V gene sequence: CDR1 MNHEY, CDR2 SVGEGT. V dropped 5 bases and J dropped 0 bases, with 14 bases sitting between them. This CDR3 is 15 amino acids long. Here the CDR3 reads CASSVPGRSSYEQYF. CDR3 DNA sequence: TGTGCCAGCAGTGTACCGGGACGGTCCTCCTACGAGCAGTACTTC.

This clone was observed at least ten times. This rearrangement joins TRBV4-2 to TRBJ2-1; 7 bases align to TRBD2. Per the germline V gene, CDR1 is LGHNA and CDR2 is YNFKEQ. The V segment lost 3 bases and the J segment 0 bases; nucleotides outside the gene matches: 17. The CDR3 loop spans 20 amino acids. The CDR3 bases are TGTGCCAGCAGCCAGCCGGGGGGAAGTTGGGCGCCGAGCTCCTACAATGAGCAGTTCTTC. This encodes CASSQPGGSWAPSSYNEQFF.